This is a list of T cell receptor beta chains from one sample in a study of blood T cell repertoires in COVID-19. Clones were read by immunoSEQ multiplex PCR, and TCRdb kept only the in-frame ones, dropping some. The sample holds hundreds of thousands of clones; around 84% are singletons and the top ten take 3.5% to 4%. The sequenced sample was peripheral blood. These TCRs come from a woman aged 18-29 years with acute or convalescent COVID-19. The CDR3 runs from the conserved cysteine through the conserved F or W.

j_call,v_call,cdr3_aa
TRBJ1-5,TRBV6-6,CASRRSPEGQGYQPQHF
TRBJ2-1,TRBV28,CASSPPGQGRNEQFF
TRBJ1-3,TRBV15,CATSRGRKLSSGNTIYF
TRBJ2-7,TRBV7-9,CASSRREYEQYF
TRBJ2-7,TRBV2,CASSEGRGKTGEQYF
TRBJ1-6,TRBV27,CASSLSVRYRGNSPLHF
TRBJ2-7,TRBV2,CASTGDEQYF
TRBJ2-7,TRBV2,CASSALTWRFYEQYF
TRBJ2-1,TRBV19,CASSIAPLNRYNEQFF
TRBJ2-1,TRBV7-9,CASSLQSGEQFF
TRBJ2-5,TRBV7-9,CASSPLSKETQYF
TRBJ1-1,TRBV19,CASSISFMNTEAFF
TRBJ2-2,TRBV24-1,CATRTGAGELFF
TRBJ1-4,TRBV7-9,CASTLSLATNEKLFF
TRBJ1-1,TRBV2,CASSASTGITEAFF
TRBJ2-7,TRBV9,CASSVQEEGTGSYEQYF
TRBJ1-2,TRBV19,CASGDRDRVYGYTF
TRBJ1-1,TRBV28,CASSLGGNTEAFF
TRBJ2-5,TRBV24-1,CATSDGQIGETQYF
TRBJ1-1,TRBV14,CASSQDGGSGAEAFF
TRBJ1-1,TRBV19,CASRKTGGVTEAFF
TRBJ1-1,TRBV19,CASKYGRTTTEAFF
TRBJ1-5,TRBV27,CASSSIREQPQHF
TRBJ2-3,TRBV7-2,CASSSGGRTDTQYF
TRBJ1-2,TRBV23-1,CASSQPQIYNYGYTF
TRBJ2-7,TRBV6-5,CASSIRTGSYEQYF
TRBJ1-5,TRBV5-8,CASSTGGRGGSNQPQHF